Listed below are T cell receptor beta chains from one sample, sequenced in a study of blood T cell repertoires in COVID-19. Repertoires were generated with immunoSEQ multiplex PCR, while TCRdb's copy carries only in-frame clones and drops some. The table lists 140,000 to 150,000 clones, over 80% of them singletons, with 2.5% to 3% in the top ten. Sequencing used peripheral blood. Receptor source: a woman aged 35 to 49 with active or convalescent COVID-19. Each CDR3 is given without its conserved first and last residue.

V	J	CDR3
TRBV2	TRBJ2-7	ASSETTGQGADEQY
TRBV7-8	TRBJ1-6	ASSPNQNSPLH
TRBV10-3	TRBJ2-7	AISGDMTSYEQY
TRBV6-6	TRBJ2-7	ASSLRQASYEQY
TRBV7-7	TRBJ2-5	ASSPLAGGFQETQY
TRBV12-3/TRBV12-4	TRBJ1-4	ASSAETGELF
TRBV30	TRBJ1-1	AWAGGLWTEAF
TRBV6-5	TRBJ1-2	ASSTTGLSYGYT
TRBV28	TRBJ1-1	ASSSGGPSAGAF
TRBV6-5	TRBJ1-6	ASIQGYNSPLH
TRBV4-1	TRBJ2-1	ASSQGGGRAEQF
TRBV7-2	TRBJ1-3	ASRSGVSGNTIY
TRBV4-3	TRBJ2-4	ASREDGAGEGKNIQY
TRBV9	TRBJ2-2	ASSVPAGTGGLNTGELF
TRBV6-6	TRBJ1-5	ATDLGGGSQPQH
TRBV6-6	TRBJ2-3	ASSILAASTDTQY
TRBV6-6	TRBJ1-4	ASRLGGQNEKLF
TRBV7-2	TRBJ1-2	ASSGGWVPISYGYT
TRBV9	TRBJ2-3	ASSAKTGATSTDTQY
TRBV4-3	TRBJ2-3	ASSQVSTDTDTQY
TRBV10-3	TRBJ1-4	AISDSGGGNEKLF
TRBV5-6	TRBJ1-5	ASSPVFMDYGNQPQH
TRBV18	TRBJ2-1	ASSPPLRGNEQF
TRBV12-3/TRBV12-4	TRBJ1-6	ASSLQGYSPLH
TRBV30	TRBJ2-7	AWSRGAGGMIGGQY
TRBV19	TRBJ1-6	ASSISPRGQHNSPLH
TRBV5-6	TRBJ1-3	ASSWRRRGLSSGNTIY
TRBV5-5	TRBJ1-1	ASSLALAGVGTEAF
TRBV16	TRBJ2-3	ASSSSGTDQY
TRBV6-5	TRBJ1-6	ASSLLNSPLH
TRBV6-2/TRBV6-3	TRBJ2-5	ASSWYSGGGGTQY
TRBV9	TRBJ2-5	ASSGRQVQETQY
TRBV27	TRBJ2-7	ASSFSYLSSYEQY
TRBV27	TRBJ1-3	ASSLGQGPYPGNTIY
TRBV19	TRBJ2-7	ASSNPSDSYEQY
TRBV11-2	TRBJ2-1	ASSLSWRGQFNNEQF
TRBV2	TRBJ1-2	ASSGAGARGYT
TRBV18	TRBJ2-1	ASSPPVGGSSYNEQF
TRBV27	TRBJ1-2	ASTGNSGGYT
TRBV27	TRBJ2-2	ASSLGGSHTGELF
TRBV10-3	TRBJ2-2	AISDHDLNTGELF
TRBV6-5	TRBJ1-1	ASSRGQGGTEAF
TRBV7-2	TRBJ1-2	ASSLASGVGYT
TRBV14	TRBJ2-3	ASSQGLARAY
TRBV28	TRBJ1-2	ASSRTGSGPYGYT
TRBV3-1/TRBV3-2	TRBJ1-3	ASSQADSSTIY
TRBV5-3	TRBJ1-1	ARSARETQEAF
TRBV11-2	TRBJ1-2	ASSWGDQNYGYT
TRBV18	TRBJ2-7	ASSGTSGGYEQY
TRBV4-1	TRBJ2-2	ASSPGGGGTGELF
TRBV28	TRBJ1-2	ASSFPRILANYGYT
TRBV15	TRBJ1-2	ATSRAGLYGYT
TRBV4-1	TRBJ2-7	ASSLGAREQY
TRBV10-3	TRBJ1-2	AISPRGYGYT
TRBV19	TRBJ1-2	ASSIDLELAYGYT
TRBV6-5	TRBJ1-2	ASSPGQEPLYGYT
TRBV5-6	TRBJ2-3	ASSQPDRGFTDTQY
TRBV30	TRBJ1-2	AWSVVWGDYGYT